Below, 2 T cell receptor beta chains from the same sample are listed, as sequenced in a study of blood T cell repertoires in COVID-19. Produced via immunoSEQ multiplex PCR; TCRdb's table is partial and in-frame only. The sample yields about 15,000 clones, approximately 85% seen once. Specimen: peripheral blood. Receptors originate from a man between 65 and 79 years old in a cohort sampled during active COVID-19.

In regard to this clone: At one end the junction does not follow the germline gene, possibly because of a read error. The CDR3 sequence is CVTSRKQGWRISEAFF. DNA of the CDR3: TGTGTCACCAGCAGAAAACAGGGATGGCGAATCTCTGAAGCTTTCTTT. The chain uses TRBV15 and TRBJ1-1, with D possibly TRBD1 on 6 matching bases. The germline V gene encodes CDR1 LNHNV and CDR2 YYDKDF (reference sequence). This CDR3 contains 16 residues.

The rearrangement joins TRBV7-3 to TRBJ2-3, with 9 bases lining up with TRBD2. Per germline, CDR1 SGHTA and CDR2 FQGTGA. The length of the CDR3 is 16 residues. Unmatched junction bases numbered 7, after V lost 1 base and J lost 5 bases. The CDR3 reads CASSLIGGRAVDTQYF. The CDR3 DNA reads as TGTGCCAGCAGCTTAATAGGCGGGAGGGCCGTAGATACGCAGTATTTT.